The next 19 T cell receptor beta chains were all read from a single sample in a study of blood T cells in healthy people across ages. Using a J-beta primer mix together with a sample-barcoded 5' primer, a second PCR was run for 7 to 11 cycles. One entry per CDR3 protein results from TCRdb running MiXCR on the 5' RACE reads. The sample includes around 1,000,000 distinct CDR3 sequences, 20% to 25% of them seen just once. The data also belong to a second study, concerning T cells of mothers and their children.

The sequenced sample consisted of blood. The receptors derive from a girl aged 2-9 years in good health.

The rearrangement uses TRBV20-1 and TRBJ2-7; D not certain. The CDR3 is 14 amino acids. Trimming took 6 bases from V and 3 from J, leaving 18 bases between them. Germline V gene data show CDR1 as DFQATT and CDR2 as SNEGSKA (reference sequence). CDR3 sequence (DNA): TGCAGTGCCATACGGGTTTTGGTCAACTACGAGCAGTACTTC. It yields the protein CSAIRVLVNYEQYF.

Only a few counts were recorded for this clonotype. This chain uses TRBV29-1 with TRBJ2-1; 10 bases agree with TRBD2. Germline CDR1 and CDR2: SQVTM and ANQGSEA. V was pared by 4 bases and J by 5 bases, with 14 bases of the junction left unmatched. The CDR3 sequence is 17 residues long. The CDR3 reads CSVVGAGGPKGNNEQFF. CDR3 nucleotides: TGCAGCGTTGTGGGAGCGGGAGGGCCTAAGGGGAACAATGAGCAGTTCTTC.

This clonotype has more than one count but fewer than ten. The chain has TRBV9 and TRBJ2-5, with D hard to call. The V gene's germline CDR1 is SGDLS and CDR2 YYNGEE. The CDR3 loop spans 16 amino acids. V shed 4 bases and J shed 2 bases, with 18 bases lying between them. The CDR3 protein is CASSPHSNSIQETQYF. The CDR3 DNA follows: TGTGCCAGCAGCCCCCACAGTAACTCTATTCAAGAGACCCAGTACTTC.

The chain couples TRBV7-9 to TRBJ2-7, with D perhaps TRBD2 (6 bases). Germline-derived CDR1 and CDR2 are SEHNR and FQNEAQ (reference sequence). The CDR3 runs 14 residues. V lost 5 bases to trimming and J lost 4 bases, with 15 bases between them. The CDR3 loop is CASSGPGDPYEQYF. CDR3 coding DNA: TGTGCCAGCAGCGGGCCGGGAGACCCATACGAGCAGTACTTC.

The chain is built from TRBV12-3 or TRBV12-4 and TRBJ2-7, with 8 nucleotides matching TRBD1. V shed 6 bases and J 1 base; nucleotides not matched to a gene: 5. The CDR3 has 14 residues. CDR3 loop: CASSRDRTSYEQYF. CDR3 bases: TGTGCCAGCAGCCGGGACAGGACGTCCTACGAGCAGTACTTC.

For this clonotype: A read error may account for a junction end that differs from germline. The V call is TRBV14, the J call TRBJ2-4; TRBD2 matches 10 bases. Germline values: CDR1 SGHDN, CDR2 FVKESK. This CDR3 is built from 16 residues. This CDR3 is CASSLLLAGPENTQYF. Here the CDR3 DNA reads TGTGCCAGCAGCCTACTACTAGCGGGGCCCGAAAACACTCAGTACTTC.

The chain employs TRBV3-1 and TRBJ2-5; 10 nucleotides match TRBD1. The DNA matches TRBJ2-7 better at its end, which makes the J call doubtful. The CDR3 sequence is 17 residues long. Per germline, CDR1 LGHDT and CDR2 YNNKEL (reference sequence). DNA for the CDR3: TGTGCCAGCAGCCAATACGTGGCGCGACAGGGGGCCAACGAGCAGTACTTC. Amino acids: CASSQYVARQGANEQYF.

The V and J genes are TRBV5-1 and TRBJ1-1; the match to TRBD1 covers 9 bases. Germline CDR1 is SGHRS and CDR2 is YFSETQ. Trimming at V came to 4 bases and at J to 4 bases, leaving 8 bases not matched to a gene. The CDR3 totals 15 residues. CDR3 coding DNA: TGCGCCAGCAGCCTGGACAGGGGAACGGGCACTGAAGCTTTCTTT. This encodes CASSLDRGTGTEAFF.

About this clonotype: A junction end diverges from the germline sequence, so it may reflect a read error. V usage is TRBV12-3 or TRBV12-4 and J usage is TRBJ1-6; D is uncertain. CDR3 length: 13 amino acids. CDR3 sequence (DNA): TGTGCCAGCCTTGAGGACGAAAATTCTCCCCTCCACTTT. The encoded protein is CASLEDENSPLHF.

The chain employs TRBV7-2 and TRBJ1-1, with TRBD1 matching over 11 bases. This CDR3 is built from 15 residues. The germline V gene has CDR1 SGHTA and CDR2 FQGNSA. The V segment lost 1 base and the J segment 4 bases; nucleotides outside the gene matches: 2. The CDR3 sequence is CASSLEGTGGTEAFF. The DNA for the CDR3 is TGTGCCAGCAGCTTAGAGGGGACAGGGGGCACTGAAGCTTTCTTT.

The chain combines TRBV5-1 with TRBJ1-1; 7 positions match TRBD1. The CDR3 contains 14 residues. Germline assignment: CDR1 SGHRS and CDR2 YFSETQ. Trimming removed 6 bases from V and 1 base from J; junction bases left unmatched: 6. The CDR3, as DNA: TGCGCCAGCAAGGGGGCTCTGGGGAACACTGAAGCTTTCTTT. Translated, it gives CASKGALGNTEAFF.

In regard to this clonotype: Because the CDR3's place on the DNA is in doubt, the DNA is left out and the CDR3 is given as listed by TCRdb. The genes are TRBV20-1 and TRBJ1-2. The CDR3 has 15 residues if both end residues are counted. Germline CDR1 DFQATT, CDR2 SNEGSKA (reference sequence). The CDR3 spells CSARVGVGSGLGYAF.

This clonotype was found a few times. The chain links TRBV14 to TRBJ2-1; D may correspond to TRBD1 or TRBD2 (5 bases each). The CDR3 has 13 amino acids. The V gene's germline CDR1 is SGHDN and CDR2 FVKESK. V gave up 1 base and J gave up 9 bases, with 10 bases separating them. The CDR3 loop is CASSQARGIEQFF. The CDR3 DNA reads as TGTGCCAGCAGCCAAGCGAGGGGCATTGAGCAGTTCTTC.

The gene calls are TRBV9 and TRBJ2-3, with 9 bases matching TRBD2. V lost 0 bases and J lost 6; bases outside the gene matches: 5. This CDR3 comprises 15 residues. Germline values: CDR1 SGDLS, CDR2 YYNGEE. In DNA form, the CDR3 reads TGTGCCAGCAGCGTAGGGGTAGCGGGGGTGGATACGCAGTATTTT. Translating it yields CASSVGVAGVDTQYF. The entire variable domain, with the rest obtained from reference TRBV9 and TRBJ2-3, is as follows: DSGVTQTPKHLITATGQRVTLRCSPRSGDLSVYWYQQSLDQGLQFLIQYYNGEERAKGNILERFSAQQFPDLHSELNLSSLELGDSALYFCASSVGVAGVDTQYFGPGTRLTVL.

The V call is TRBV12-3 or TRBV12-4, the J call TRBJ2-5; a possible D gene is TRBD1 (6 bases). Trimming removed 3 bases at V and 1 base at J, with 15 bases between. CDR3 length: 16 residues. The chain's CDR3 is CASSFLDSLSQETQYF. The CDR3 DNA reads TGTGCCAGCAGTTTCCTGGACAGCCTTTCCCAAGAGACCCAGTACTTC.

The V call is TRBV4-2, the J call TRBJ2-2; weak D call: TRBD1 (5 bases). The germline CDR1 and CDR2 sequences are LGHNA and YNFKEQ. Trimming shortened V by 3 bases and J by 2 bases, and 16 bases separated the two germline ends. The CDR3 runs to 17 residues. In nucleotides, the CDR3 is TGTGCCAGCAGCCAGATCACCCAGGGTTATAACACCGGGGAGCTGTTTTTT. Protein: CASSQITQGYNTGELFF.

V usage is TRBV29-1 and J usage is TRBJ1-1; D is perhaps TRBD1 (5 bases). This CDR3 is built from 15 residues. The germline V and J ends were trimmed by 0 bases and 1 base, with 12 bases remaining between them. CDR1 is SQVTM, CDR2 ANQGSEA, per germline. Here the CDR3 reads CSVEDPGQSNTEAFF. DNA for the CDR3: TGCAGCGTTGAAGATCCGGGGCAATCGAACACTGAAGCTTTCTTT.

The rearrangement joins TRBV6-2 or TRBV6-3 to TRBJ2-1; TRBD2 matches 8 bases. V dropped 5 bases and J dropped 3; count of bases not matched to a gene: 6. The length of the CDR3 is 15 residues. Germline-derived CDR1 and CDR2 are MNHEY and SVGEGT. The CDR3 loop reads CASSPASGYYNEQFF. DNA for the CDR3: TGTGCCAGCAGTCCAGCTAGCGGGTACTACAATGAGCAGTTCTTC.

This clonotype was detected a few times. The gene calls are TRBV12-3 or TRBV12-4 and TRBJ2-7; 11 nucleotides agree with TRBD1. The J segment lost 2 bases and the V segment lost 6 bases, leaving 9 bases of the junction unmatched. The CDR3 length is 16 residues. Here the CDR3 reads CASSSGPGQGAYEQYF. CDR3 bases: TGTGCCAGCAGCTCGGGCCCGGGACAGGGGGCCTACGAGCAGTACTTC.